Following are 5 T cell receptor beta chains from one sample sequenced in a study of cytomegalovirus exposure and HLA in healthy donors. With 60 Vbeta and 13 Jbeta primers, the PCR was carried out. The repertoire was sequenced with immunoSEQ multiplex PCR; TCRdb's copy has only in-frame clones and lacks some. Its table lists 100,000 to 150,000 clones. Source material: PBMCs. The receptors shown here come from a man between 25 and 39 years old in good health and CMV-seronegative.

The chain recombines TRBV9 with TRBJ2-2, with 10 bases fitting TRBD2. The germline V gene encodes CDR1 SGDLS and CDR2 YYNGEE. J was trimmed by 5 bases and V by 1 base; bases with no gene match: 5. CDR3 length equals 16 residues. CDR3 in amino acids: CASSVLAGVETGELFF. The CDR3 DNA sequence: TGTGCCAGCAGCGTACTAGCGGGAGTTGAAACCGGGGAGCTGTTTTTT.

This sequence joins TRBV11-2 and TRBJ1-4; 7 positions match TRBD1. There are 17 residues in the CDR3. The trim removed 2 bases at V and 0 bases at J, leaving 6 bases unmatched. In germline, CDR1 is SGHAT, CDR2 FQNNGV. The CDR3 nucleotides are TGTGCCAGCAGCTTAAGCACAGGGGATCCAACTAATGAAAAACTGTTTTTT. Its translation is CASSLSTGDPTNEKLFF.

This chain connects TRBV28 to TRBJ2-2, with D possibly matching TRBD1 (6 bases). Germline lookup yields CDR1 MDHEN and CDR2 SYDVKM. The V end lost 1 base, the J end lost 13 bases, and 16 bases lay between the germline ends. The CDR3 has 14 amino acids. As DNA, the CDR3 is TGTGCCAGCAGTTTATTAGCCCCAGGGGCGAGGCTGTTTTTT. Its protein is CASSLLAPGARLFF.

The chain links TRBV19 to TRBJ2-1; D is ambiguous. V lost 6 bases and J 5 bases, leaving 26 bases between the germline ends. The germline V gene encodes CDR1 LNHDA and CDR2 SQIVND (reference sequence). This CDR3 spans 18 amino acids. Here the CDR3 reads CASSSQEDTRQPNNEQFF. The CDR3 DNA sequence: TGTGCCAGTAGCAGCCAAGAGGATACGCGTCAACCAAACAATGAGCAGTTCTTC.

The chain uses TRBV7-9 and TRBJ2-2; D is possibly TRBD2 (6 bases). Germline-derived CDR1 and CDR2 are SEHNR and FQNEAQ (reference sequence). V dropped 5 bases and J dropped 6 bases, with 10 bases sitting between them. CDR3 length: 13 amino acids. CDR3 residues: CASSRLDPGELFF. In DNA, the CDR3 is TGTGCCAGCAGCCGACTAGACCCCGGGGAGCTGTTTTTT.